This is a list of T cell receptor beta chains from one sample in a study of cytomegalovirus exposure and HLA in healthy donors. Using immunoSEQ multiplex PCR, the repertoire was profiled, and TCRdb retains in-frame clones only, with some absent. The sample consists of over 130,000 clones, about 61% of them appearing once. Specimen: PBMCs. The source is a male donor in good health and CMV-seronegative. Each CDR3 is given with its conserved first and last residue. A D gene is named only where the DNA matches it firmly. Part of the rows lack a size; the others show once, few, many or a class for expanded clones.

cdr3_aa	cdr3_nt	j_call	v_call	clone_size	d_call
CASSSVGETGADTQYF	TGCGCCAGCAGCTCGGTCGGGGAAACTGGAGCAGATACGCAGTATTTT	TRBJ2-3	TRBV5-1	.	.
CASSREGQGSEKLFF	TGTGCCAGCAGCCGCGAGGGACAGGGGTCTGAAAAACTGTTTTTT	TRBJ1-4	TRBV7-9	.	TRBD1
CASSGVDLRGDSPLHF	TGTGCCAGCAGCGGCGTCGACCTCCGGGGAGATTCACCCCTCCACTTT	TRBJ1-6	TRBV7-8	.	.
CASLGLQGRMNTEAFF	TGTGCCAGCCTTGGGTTACAGGGGCGGATGAACACTGAAGCTTTCTTT	TRBJ1-1	TRBV5-6	.	TRBD1
CASSWDRAESPLHF	TGTGCCAGCAGCTGGGACAGGGCTGAGTCACCCCTCCACTTT	TRBJ1-6	TRBV5-6	few	TRBD1
CSVAESSNTGELFF	TGCAGCGTTGCGGAGAGTAGCAACACCGGGGAGCTGTTTTTT	TRBJ2-2	TRBV29-1	.	.
CASSLLGVYEQYF	TGTGCCAGCAGCCTCCTCGGAGTGTACGAGCAGTACTTC	TRBJ2-7	TRBV7-9	.	.
CASRAGAGGYTF	TGTGCCAGCCGGGCGGGGGCGGGAGGCTACACCTTC	TRBJ1-2	TRBV9	.	.
CASSLGHSGANVLTF	TGTGCCAGCAGCTTGGGACACTCTGGGGCCAACGTCCTGACTTTC	TRBJ2-6	TRBV5-4	.	.
CASSFGSGAGTGGQFF	TGTGCCAGCAGCTTCGGGAGTGGGGCCGGGACGGGTGGGCAGTTCTTC	TRBJ2-1	TRBV7-2	.	.
CASSLLGTALYEQYF	TGTGCCAGCAGCTTACTCGGGACAGCCCTCTACGAGCAGTACTTC	TRBJ2-7	TRBV7-8	few	TRBD1
CASSLDPGSSYEQYF	TGTGCCAGCAGCTTAGATCCCGGTAGCTCCTACGAGCAGTACTTC	TRBJ2-7	TRBV11-2	.	.
CASSEGRYGGEYQETQYF	TGTGCCAGCAGTGAAGGCAGATATGGCGGGGAGTACCAAGAGACCCAGTACTTC	TRBJ2-5	TRBV6-1	few	.
CASTDSHNQPQHF	TGTGCCAGCACCGACAGTCACAATCAGCCCCAGCATTTT	TRBJ1-5	TRBV7-2	.	.
CASSPRLAGGTDTQYF	TGTGCCAGCAGCCCCCGGCTAGCGGGGGGTACAGATACGCAGTATTTT	TRBJ2-3	TRBV7-2	.	TRBD2
CASSLSFREPDTQYF	TGCGCCAGCAGCTTGTCGTTCAGGGAACCAGATACGCAGTATTTT	TRBJ2-3	TRBV5-1	.	.
CASSLDRAGGYTF	TGTGCCAGCAGCTTAGACAGGGCTGGGGGCTACACCTTC	TRBJ1-2	TRBV7-2	few	.
CASSDSGGPSYEQYF	TGCGCCAGCAGTGATTCCGGGGGGCCCTCCTACGAGCAGTACTTC	TRBJ2-7	TRBV10-1	.	.
CASSLRDRSYYGYTF	TGCGCCAGCAGCTTGCGGGACAGGAGTTACTATGGCTACACCTTC	TRBJ1-2	TRBV5-1	.	TRBD1
CASSRILGGTGRDEQYF	TGCGCCAGCAGTCGGATCCTCGGCGGGACAGGGAGAGACGAGCAGTACTTC	TRBJ2-7	TRBV4-3	.	TRBD1
CASSQPGQGASGNTIYF	TGCGCCAGCAGCCAACCGGGACAGGGAGCCTCTGGAAACACCATATATTTT	TRBJ1-3	TRBV4-1	.	TRBD1
CASSEHLAGASTNTGELFF	TGTGCCAGCAGTGAGCATCTAGCGGGGGCCTCTACGAACACCGGGGAGCTGTTTTTT	TRBJ2-2	TRBV6-4	few	TRBD2
CASSLGGDTEAFF	TGTGCCAGCAGCCTAGGGGGAGACACTGAAGCTTTCTTC	TRBJ1-1	TRBV7-9	.	.
CASSWDVTTGGDEQYF	TGTGCCAGTAGTTGGGATGTAACGACAGGGGGCGACGAGCAGTACTTC	TRBJ2-7	TRBV19	once	TRBD1
CASTGTGSSGANVLTF	TGTGCCAGTACCGGGACAGGAAGCTCTGGGGCCAACGTCCTGACTTTC	TRBJ2-6	TRBV19	.	TRBD1
CASRTTENNYGYTF	TGTGCCAGCAGGACGACGGAGAACAACTATGGCTACACCTTC	TRBJ1-2	TRBV28	.	.
CSVSPAGGIWETQYF	TGCAGCGTTTCTCCGGCAGGGGGAATCTGGGAGACCCAGTACTTC	TRBJ2-5	TRBV29-1	.	TRBD1
CSSSLAVEPYTF	TGTTCCAGCAGCTTAGCGGTGGAGCCCTACACCTTC	TRBJ1-2	TRBV7-9	few	.
CASSLWDKNNEQFF	TGTGCCAGCAGTTTATGGGACAAAAACAATGAGCAGTTCTTC	TRBJ2-1	TRBV27	.	.
CASSSEADTQYF	TGTGCCAGCAGCTCAGAGGCAGATACGCAGTATTTT	TRBJ2-3	TRBV7-2	.	.
CASSYLGRPGVDTQYF	TGTGCCAGCAGTTACTTGGGCCGCCCAGGCGTCGATACGCAGTATTTT	TRBJ2-3	TRBV6-5	.	.
CASSPPSQSYTDTQYF	TGCGCCAGCAGCCCACCTAGCCAATCTTACACAGATACGCAGTATTTT	TRBJ2-3	TRBV5-1	.	.
CASSFPGDSYNEQFF	TGTGCCAGCAGTTTTCCGGGGGACTCCTACAATGAGCAGTTCTTC	TRBJ2-1	TRBV28	.	.
CASSPRQGRYYTF	TGTGCCAGCAGTCCTAGACAGGGGAGGTACTACACCTTC	TRBJ1-2	TRBV6-5	.	TRBD1
CASSPEAYGYTF	TGCGCCAGCAGCCCGGAGGCGTACGGCTACACCTTC	TRBJ1-2	TRBV5-1	few	.
CASSQPGGYNEQFF	TGCGCCAGCAGCCAGCCCGGGGGATACAATGAGCAGTTCTTC	TRBJ2-1	TRBV4-1	few	.
CASSYSFVDTYGYTF	TGTGCCAGCAGTTACTCGTTTGTGGACACCTATGGCTACACCTTC	TRBJ1-2	TRBV6-5	.	.
CASSSPGQGKYEQYF	TGCGCCAGCAGCTCGCCGGGACAGGGAAAATACGAGCAGTACTTC	TRBJ2-7	TRBV5-1	.	TRBD1
CASSATGRGNTEAFF	TGTGCCAGCAGTGCGACAGGACGCGGGAACACTGAAGCTTTCTTT	TRBJ1-1	TRBV6-1	.	.
CASSTGTKGGTGGYTF	TGTGCCAGCAGCACCGGGACCAAAGGCGGGACGGGTGGCTACACCTTC	TRBJ1-2	TRBV5-4	.	.
CASSQGQGMNSPLHF	TGCGCCAGCAGCCAAGGACAGGGGATGAATTCACCCCTCCACTTT	TRBJ1-6	TRBV4-1	.	TRBD1
CASSLRGRGGGAHEQYF	TGTGCCAGCAGCTTACGGGGTCGGGGCGGGGGGGCCCACGAGCAGTACTTC	TRBJ2-7	TRBV7-8	.	TRBD2
CASSSEMGTSSGELFF	TGTGCCAGCAGCTCCGAAATGGGGACTTCCTCGGGGGAGCTGTTTTTT	TRBJ2-2	TRBV5-6	.	.
CASSQGGGASYNEQFF	TGTGCCAGCAGCCAGGGCGGGGGGGCCAGCTACAATGAGCAGTTCTTC	TRBJ2-1	TRBV4-2	.	TRBD2
CASSSSSSSYNEQFF	TGTGCCAGCAGCTCCTCTAGCAGCTCCTACAATGAGCAGTTCTTC	TRBJ2-1	TRBV7-2	few	.
CASSLSLAGGQGREYF	TGTGCCAGCAGCTTAAGCCTAGCGGGGGGGCAGGGTAGGGAATATTTT	TRBJ2-3	TRBV7-2	.	TRBD2
CASSVGTNTEAFF	TGTGCCAGCAGTGTCGGGACAAACACTGAAGCTTTCTTT	TRBJ1-1	TRBV6-1	.	.
CSVAGLSSFGGETQYF	TGCAGCGTTGCGGGACTATCTTCGTTCGGTGGTGAGACCCAGTACTTC	TRBJ2-5	TRBV29-1	.	TRBD2
CASSPFGETQYF	TGCGCCAGCAGCCCGTTCGGGGAGACCCAGTACTTC	TRBJ2-5	TRBV5-1	few	.
CASSGDSYEQYF	TGTGCCAGCAGCGGCGACAGTTACGAGCAGTACTTC	TRBJ2-7	TRBV7-2	.	.
CASSGLLLEEDTQYF	TGTGCCAGCAGTGGACTTCTCCTCGAAGAAGATACGCAGTATTTT	TRBJ2-3	TRBV2	.	.
CASSARRESTEAFF	TGTGCCAGCAGTGCACGCAGGGAAAGCACTGAAGCTTTCTTT	TRBJ1-1	TRBV6-1	.	.
CASSELGGGRITDTQYF	TGTGCCAGCAGTGAATTAGGGGGGGGGCGAATCACAGATACGCAGTATTTT	TRBJ2-3	TRBV25-1	.	.
CASNVRTGSSYEQYF	TGTGCCAGCAATGTAAGGACAGGGAGCTCCTACGAGCAGTACTTC	TRBJ2-7	TRBV7-8	.	TRBD1
CASRAGTSGGYTSTDTQYF	TGTGCCAGCAGAGCCGGGACTAGCGGGGGTTATACTAGCACAGATACGCAGTATTTT	TRBJ2-3	TRBV2	.	TRBD2